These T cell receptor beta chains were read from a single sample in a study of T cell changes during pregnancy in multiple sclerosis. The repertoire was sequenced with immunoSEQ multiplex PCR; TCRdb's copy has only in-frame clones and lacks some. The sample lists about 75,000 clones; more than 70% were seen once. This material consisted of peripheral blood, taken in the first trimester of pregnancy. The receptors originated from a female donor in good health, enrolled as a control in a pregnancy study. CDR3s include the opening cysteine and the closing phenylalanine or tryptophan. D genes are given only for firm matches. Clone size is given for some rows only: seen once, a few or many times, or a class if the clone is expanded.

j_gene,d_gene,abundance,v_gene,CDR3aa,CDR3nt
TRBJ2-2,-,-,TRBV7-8,CASSLRPGIGTGELFF,TGTGCCAGCAGCTTAAGGCCCGGGATAGGCACCGGGGAGCTGTTTTTT
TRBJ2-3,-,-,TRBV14,CASSPSILMTVWDTQYF,TGTGCCAGCAGTCCCTCAATCTTGATGACTGTGTGGGATACGCAGTATTTT
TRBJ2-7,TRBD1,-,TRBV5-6,CASSPTTGPYEQYF,TGTGCCAGCAGCCCGACGACAGGGCCCTACGAGCAGTACTTC
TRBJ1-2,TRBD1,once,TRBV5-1,CASSLVGQGSDGYTF,TGCGCCAGCAGCTTGGTAGGACAGGGGTCGGATGGCTACACCTTC
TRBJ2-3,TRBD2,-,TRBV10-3,CAISESSGVSSTDTQYF,TGTGCCATCAGTGAGTCTAGCGGGGTCTCTAGCACAGATACGCAGTATTTT
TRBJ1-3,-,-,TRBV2,CASSDRGRSGNTIYF,TGTGCCAGCAGTGACAGGGGACGCTCTGGAAACACCATATATTTT
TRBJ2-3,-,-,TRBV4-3,CASSQGGSTDTQYF,TGCGCCAGCAGCCAAGGCGGGAGCACAGATACGCAGTATTTT
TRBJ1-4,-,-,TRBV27,CASSLSARGGLKLFF,TGTGCCAGCAGTTTATCGGCCCGGGGGGGACTAAAACTGTTTTTT
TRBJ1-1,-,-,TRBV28,CASGSPTIYTEAFF,TGTGCCAGCGGCTCGCCCACTATTTACACTGAAGCTTTCTTT
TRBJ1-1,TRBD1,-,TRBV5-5,CASSLSGQGVKAEAFF,TGTGCCAGCAGCTTGAGTGGACAGGGGGTGAAGGCTGAAGCTTTCTTT
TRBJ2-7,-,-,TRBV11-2,CASSFFQGSYEQYF,TGTGCCAGCAGCTTTTTCCAGGGTTCCTACGAGCAGTACTTC
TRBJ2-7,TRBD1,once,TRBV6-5,CASSHTGGKTYEQYF,TGTGCCAGCAGTCATACAGGGGGCAAGACCTACGAGCAGTACTTC
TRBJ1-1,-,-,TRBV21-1,CASICDTTGGMNTEAFF,TGTGCCAGCATCTGCGATACGACAGGGGGAATGAACACTGAAGCTTTCTTT
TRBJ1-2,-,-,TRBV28,CASSFTYGYTF,TGTGCCAGCAGTTTTACATATGGCTACACCTTC
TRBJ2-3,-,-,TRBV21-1,CASSKAGPRTDTQYF,TGTGCCAGCAGCAAGGCAGGCCCCCGCACAGATACGCAGTATTTT
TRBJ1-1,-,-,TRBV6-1,CASTPRQNTEAFF,TGTGCCAGCACTCCGAGGCAGAACACTGAAGCTTTCTTT
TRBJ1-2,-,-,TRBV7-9,CASSYAQGTSNYGYTF,TGTGCCAGCAGCTACGCACAGGGAACGTCTAACTATGGCTACACCTTC
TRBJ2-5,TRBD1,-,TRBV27,CASRQGGPQETQYF,TGTGCCAGCCGACAGGGGGGGCCTCAAGAGACCCAGTACTTC
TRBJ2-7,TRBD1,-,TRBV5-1,CASSSRQGPEQYF,TGCGCCAGCAGCTCCCGACAGGGCCCCGAGCAGTACTTC
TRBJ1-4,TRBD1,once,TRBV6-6,CASRPGTGTREKLFF,TGTGCCAGCAGACCCGGGACAGGGACTCGGGAAAAACTGTTTTTT
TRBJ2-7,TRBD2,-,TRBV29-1,CSVAKGTSGSVYEQYF,TGCAGCGTTGCCAAAGGGACTAGCGGGAGTGTCTACGAGCAGTACTTC
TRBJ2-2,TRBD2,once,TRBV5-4,CASSLGTSGRRGIGELFF,TGTGCCAGCAGCTTAGGGACTAGCGGGAGGCGAGGGATCGGGGAGCTGTTTTTT
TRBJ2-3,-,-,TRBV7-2,CASSSRGLPRTDTQYF,TGTGCCAGCAGCTCGCGGGGACTTCCTCGCACAGATACGCAGTATTTT
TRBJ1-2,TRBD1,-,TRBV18,CASSPGVRGTQGYTF,TGTGCCAGCTCCCCTGGGGTCAGGGGGACTCAAGGCTACACCTTC
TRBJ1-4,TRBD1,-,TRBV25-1,CASSEAGTGGMELFF,TGTGCCAGCAGTGAGGCCGGGACAGGGGGTATGGAACTGTTTTTT
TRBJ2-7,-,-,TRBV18,CASSVRQGSSYEQYF,TGTGCCAGCTCAGTACGTCAGGGGTCCTCCTACGAGCAGTACTTC
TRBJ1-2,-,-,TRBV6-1,CASSEGPGNYGYTF,TGTGCCAGCAGTGAAGGTCCGGGAAACTATGGCTACACCTTC
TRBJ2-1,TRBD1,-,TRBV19,CASSIGTRGLFGNEQFF,TGTGCCAGTAGTATAGGGACGAGGGGGCTGTTTGGGAATGAGCAGTTCTTC
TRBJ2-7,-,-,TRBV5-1,CASSSLGATSSYEQYF,TGCGCCAGCAGCTCCTTGGGGGCGACGAGCTCCTACGAGCAGTACTTC
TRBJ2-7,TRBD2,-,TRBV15,CATSRDLTSGAYEQYF,TGTGCCACCAGCAGAGATCTAACTAGCGGGGCCTACGAGCAGTACTTC
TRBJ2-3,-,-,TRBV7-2,CASLGGRTDTQYF,TGTGCCAGTTTAGGGGGTCGCACAGATACGCAGTATTTT
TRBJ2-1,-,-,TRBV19,CASKGGGTSYNEQFF,TGTGCCAGCAAGGGAGGGGGTACCTCCTACAATGAGCAGTTCTTC
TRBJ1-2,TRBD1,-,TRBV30,CASTGGDSYGYTF,TGTGCCTCGACAGGGGGCGATAGCTATGGCTACACCTTC
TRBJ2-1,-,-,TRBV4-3,CASSVSPLGLAINEQFF,TGCGCCAGCAGCGTCTCACCGTTGGGATTAGCGATAAATGAGCAGTTCTTC
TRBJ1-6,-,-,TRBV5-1,CASSGTGFYNSPLHF,TGCGCCAGCAGCGGAACAGGCTTCTATAATTCACCCCTCCACTTT
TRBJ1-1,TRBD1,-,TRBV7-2,CASTAIGWDREGPEEAFF,TGTGCCAGCACCGCTATCGGATGGGACAGGGAGGGTCCAGAGGAAGCTTTCTTT
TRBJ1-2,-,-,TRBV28,CASSIGQRANYGYTF,TGTGCCAGCAGTATAGGACAAAGAGCTAACTATGGCTACACCTTC
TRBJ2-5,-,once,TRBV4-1,CASSQDQGTGETQYF,TGCGCCAGCAGCCAAGATCAGGGTACGGGAGAGACCCAGTACTTC
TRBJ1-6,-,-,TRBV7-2,CASSLAVGTNSPLHF,TGTGCCAGCAGCTTAGCAGTGGGCACTAATTCACCCCTCCACTTT
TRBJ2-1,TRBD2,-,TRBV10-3,CAISDQTGGVVYSGRRNEQFF,TGTGCCATCAGTGACCAAACGGGGGGGGTCGTTTATTCCGGTCGTAGAAATGAGCAGTTCTTC
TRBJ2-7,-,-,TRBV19,CASRSPLEQYF,TGTGCCAGTAGGAGCCCACTCGAGCAGTACTTC
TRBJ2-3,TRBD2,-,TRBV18,CASSPLEGGRSSDTQYF,TGTGCCAGCTCACCACTAGAAGGCGGGAGATCGTCAGATACGCAGTATTTT
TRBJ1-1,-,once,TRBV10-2,CASSEPESGGTEAFF,TGCGCCAGCAGTGAACCCGAGTCGGGGGGCACTGAAGCTTTCTTT
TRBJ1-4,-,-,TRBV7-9,CASSPLGHYNPPTNEKLFF,TGTGCCAGCAGCCCGCTGGGCCATTATAATCCCCCAACTAATGAAAAACTGTTTTTT
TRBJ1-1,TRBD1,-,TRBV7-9,CASSLTGGGTEAFF,TGTGCCAGCAGCCTGACAGGGGGAGGCACTGAAGCTTTCTTT
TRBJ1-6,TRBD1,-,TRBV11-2,CASSMRQGDSPLHF,TGTGCCAGCTCCATGAGACAGGGCGATTCACCCCTCCACTTT
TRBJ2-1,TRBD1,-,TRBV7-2,CASSPSTGASYNEQFF,TGTGCCAGCAGCCCAAGCACAGGGGCTTCCTACAATGAGCAGTTCTTC
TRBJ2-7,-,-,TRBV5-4,CASTFGPGNYEQYF,-
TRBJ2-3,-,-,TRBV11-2,CASSFRTDTQYF,TGTGCCAGCAGCTTTCGTACAGATACGCAGTATTTT
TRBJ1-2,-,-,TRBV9,CASSVGGGFTYGYTF,TGTGCCAGCAGCGTAGGCGGAGGATTTACCTATGGCTACACCTTC
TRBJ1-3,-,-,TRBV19,CASSIILGVAAGNTIYF,TGTGCCAGTAGTATAATCTTAGGGGTCGCGGCTGGAAACACCATATATTTT
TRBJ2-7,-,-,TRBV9,CASSVDQGPNPYEQYF,TGTGCCAGCAGCGTAGATCAGGGGCCCAATCCATACGAGCAGTACTTC
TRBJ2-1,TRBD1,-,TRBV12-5,CASGLAPGQGETYNEQFF,TGTGCTAGTGGTTTGGCCCCAGGACAGGGTGAGACCTACAATGAGCAGTTCTTC
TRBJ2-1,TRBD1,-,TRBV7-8,CASSFGTGFVNEQFF,TGTGCCAGCAGCTTCGGGACAGGGTTTGTGAATGAGCAGTTCTTC